This T cell receptor (beta chain) was documented in a study of CD8+CD57+ T cells in acquired aplastic anemia. Turning to the study itself: Yields of DNA that came from sorted CD4+ and CD8+ cells averaged approximately 3.2 ug.

The study, taken as a whole, reports: No significant difference in CD8+ Simpson's diversity was found between patients and controls. Patients and controls were found to share about 31 CD8+ CDR3 sequences.

Genomic DNA served as template for TCR beta VDJ and CDR3 profiling. TCRdb recomputed calls from the reads with MiXCR, one row per CDR3 protein. The top ten clones hold roughly 8.1% of a sample with some 150,000 distinct CDR3 sequences, around two fifths of them seen once. This clonotype was detected ten times or more. Its antigen is not identified. Source material: sorted CD4+, CD8+, or CD8+CD57+ T cells (not recorded which) from PBMCs. This receptor was obtained from a human donor in good health, serving as a control.

The CDR3 bases are TGTGCCAGCAGCCCGTACCAAGAGACCCAGTACTTC. As protein: CASSPYQETQYF. This chain links TRBV12-3 or TRBV12-4 with TRBJ2-5; no clear D. V was cut by 6 bases and J by 0 bases, with 5 bases left in between. The CDR3 contains 12 residues.